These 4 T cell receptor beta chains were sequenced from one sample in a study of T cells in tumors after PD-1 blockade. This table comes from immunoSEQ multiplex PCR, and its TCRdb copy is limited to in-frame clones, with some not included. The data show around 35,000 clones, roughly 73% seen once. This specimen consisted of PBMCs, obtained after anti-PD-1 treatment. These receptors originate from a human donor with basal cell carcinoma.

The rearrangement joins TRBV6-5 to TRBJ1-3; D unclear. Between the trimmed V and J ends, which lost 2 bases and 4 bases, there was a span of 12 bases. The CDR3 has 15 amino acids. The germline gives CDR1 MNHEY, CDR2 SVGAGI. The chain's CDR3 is CASSYGVFEGNTIYF. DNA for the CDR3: TGTGCCAGCAGTTACGGGGTCTTTGAAGGAAACACCATATATTTT.

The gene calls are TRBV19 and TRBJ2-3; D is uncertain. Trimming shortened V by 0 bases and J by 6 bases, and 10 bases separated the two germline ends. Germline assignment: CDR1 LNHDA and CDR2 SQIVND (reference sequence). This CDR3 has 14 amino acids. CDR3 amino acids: CASSIDSIYDTQYF. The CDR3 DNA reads TGTGCCAGTAGTATAGACTCCATCTATGATACGCAGTATTTT.

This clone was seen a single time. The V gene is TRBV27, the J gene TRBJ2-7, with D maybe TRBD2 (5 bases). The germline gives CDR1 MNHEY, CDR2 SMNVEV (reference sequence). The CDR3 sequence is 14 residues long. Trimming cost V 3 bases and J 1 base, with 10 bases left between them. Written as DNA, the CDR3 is TGTGCCAGCAGTTTGAACGGGGTTTCCTACGAGCAGTACTTC. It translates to CASSLNGVSYEQYF.

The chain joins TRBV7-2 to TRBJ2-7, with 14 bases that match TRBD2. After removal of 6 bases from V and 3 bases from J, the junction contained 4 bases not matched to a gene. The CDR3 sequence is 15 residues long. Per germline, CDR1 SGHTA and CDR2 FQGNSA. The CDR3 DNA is TGTGCCAGCAGGAAGGGACTAGCGGGAGACTACGAGCAGTACTTC. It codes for CASRKGLAGDYEQYF. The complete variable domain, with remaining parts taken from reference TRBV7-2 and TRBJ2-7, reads GAGVSQSPSNKVTEKGKDVELRCDPISGHTALYWYRQSLGQGLEFLIYFQGNSAPDKSGLPSDRFSAERTGGSVSTLTIQRTQQEDSAVYLCASRKGLAGDYEQYFGPGTRLTVT.